This T cell receptor beta chain originates from a study of blood T cell repertoires in COVID-19. For the study at large: From the United States, Italy and Spain came samples of acute and convalescent COVID-19. T cells, B-cell-depleted T cells, or PBMCs supplied cDNA or gDNA.

Germline V lookup: CDR1 MGHDK, CDR2 SYGVNS. The CDR3 contains 14 residues. V was cut by 5 bases and J by 7 bases, with 12 bases left in between. Clones were read by immunoSEQ multiplex PCR, and TCRdb kept only the in-frame ones, dropping some. The sample lists more than 130,000 clones; 87% were seen once. This receptor was identified in a woman in her forties with acute or convalescent COVID-19. The chain uses TRBV25-1 and TRBJ1-6, with D uncertain. Sequences were obtained from peripheral blood. DNA of the CDR3: TGTGCCAGCAGTAACCGGGAGGTAAATTCACCCCTCCACTTT. As protein: CASSNREVNSPLHF.